Included here is one TCR beta chain sequence, with context. These data belong to a study of T cell changes during pregnancy in multiple sclerosis. Repertoires were generated with immunoSEQ multiplex PCR, while TCRdb's copy carries only in-frame clones and drops some. Here the sample spans 45,000 to 55,000 clones, roughly 85% being singletons. Germline V CDR1 and CDR2: SGHDT, YYEEEE. V was cut by 4 bases and J by 2 bases, with 19 bases left in between. CDR3 size: 17 residues. The chain couples TRBV5-6 to TRBJ2-4; D gene unclear. Specimen: CD4+ T cells from peripheral blood mononuclear cells, collected in the second trimester of pregnancy. The receptor comes from a female donor with multiple sclerosis, enrolled in a pregnancy study. This chain's CDR3 is CASSQSTFTSSKNIQYF. CDR3 coding DNA: TGTGCCAGCAGCCAGTCAACCTTTACATCCTCCAAAAACATTCAGTACTTC. Supplemented by reference TRBV5-6 and TRBJ2-4, the full variable domain reads DAGVTQSPTHLIKTRGQQVTLRCSPKSGHDTVSWYQQALGQGPQFIFQYYEEEERQRGNFPDRFSGHQFPNYSSELNVNALLLGDSALYLCASSQSTFTSSKNIQYFGAGTRLSVL.